This entry describes one T cell receptor beta chain. No cognate antigen has been identified for it. The cohort consisted of 600 to 700 healthy bone marrow donors. At the time of sampling, every cohort member was nominally healthy, though immune exposures that went unrecorded were likely present. The donor was CMV seronegative and was included in the group of a few hundred seronegative cohort members. A peripheral blood sample was collected from each donor, and TCR beta sequencing was performed on peripheral blood mononuclear cells. The Qiagen DNeasy Blood Extraction Kit was used to extract genomic DNA from the blood cell samples. This sample is drawn from a study of cytomegalovirus exposure and HLA in healthy donors (dated by TCRdb to about 2017). About the investigation overall: An earlier analysis of 587 of the donors reported 250 to 300 Gb of sequence data and 100 million to 120 million unique TCR beta sequences obtained from 180 million or so T cells. Approximately 300 gigabases of sequencing data and around 85 million unique TCR sequences made up an early release that covered about 640 HLA-typed donors. Among the approximately 400 genotyped donors, around 81% belonged to the genetic ancestry cluster associated with self-reported Caucasian donors. The study aimed to test whether cataloging public T cell receptors could reveal signatures of past pathogen exposure. The T cell repertoires of some 700 subjects were profiled by immunosequencing and related to cytomegalovirus serostatus. In addition to the first cohort of approximately 650 subjects, a separate validation cohort of 130 or so different subjects was used. The study combined high-throughput TCR immunosequencing, statistical association of individual TCRs with disease status, and machine learning to predict cytomegalovirus infection status. A later analysis re-analyzed previously published TCR beta repertoires from roughly 690 donors and added high-resolution HLA genotyping to study TCR occurrence patterns. In the later analysis, no new phenotypic data were used to find candidate immune exposures; instead, reliance was placed on TCR beta sequences and their occurrence across donors. To decide whether each TCR beta V gene segment behaved as functional or pseudogenic, an earlier analysis of fewer than 750 of the donors relied on high-throughput TCR beta sequencing. Donor age, sex, ethnicity and CMV serostatus were compiled alongside the repertoire data. A later genetic analysis used genome-wide SNP genotypes for about 60% of the roughly 670 donors, treating that subset as a discovery cohort. All discovery cohort repertoires had been generated using a single sequencing platform. HLA typing included class I and class II loci at four-digit resolution. The number of typed donors differed by locus: about 620-630 for A, B, C, DRB1 and DQB1; approximately 520 for DQA1; 600 to 610 for DPA1; and 400 to 480 for DPB1. Five DR-DQ haplotypes were handled as single units for association and clustering, since linkage in the cohort was strong. On average, around 240,000 unique TCR beta nucleotide sequences were sequenced per donor among more than 350 genotyped donors of the cohort, with roughly 18% of those sequences being non-productive.

What the research found in general, with its limitations: A cluster of highly shared sequence variants was judged likely to represent a technical artifact of the sequencing pipeline. A further reported finding was that TCR beta sequences accurately predicted the HLA-A and HLA-B alleles for most subjects in the first cohort. In a later analysis, 16,951 TCR beta sequences were associated with specific HLA alleles at a false discovery rate of 0.05. Because counts were too low, more than 15 rarely observed V segments, including chromosome 9 orphons, were left out of the earlier analysis of 500 to 650 of the donors. A later genetic analysis reported fewer N-insertions in productive TCRs among donors in an Asian-associated ancestry cluster than the roughly 620-donor mean. The authors suggested that the approach could potentially be generalized to other disease states and immunological phenotypes. Correlated functional status among segregating V segments might be attributable to linkage disequilibrium, but an unknown experimental factor could not be ruled out. Cytomegalovirus status was reported to be diagnosed by the classifier with high specificity and sensitivity in both the original and validation cohorts. Strong co-occurrence of HLA alleles, especially DR and DQ, made assigning TCR associations to individual alleles difficult. For the cohort, immune exposure information was limited to CMV serostatus. The presence/absence analyses assumed that sequencing depth was roughly uniform across donors, and that assumption may not be true. In a later genetic analysis, a missense DCLRE1C variant was associated with V-gene and J-gene trimming of TCR beta chains, and the association was replicated in an independent cohort. Several of the top co-occurrence clusters appeared to be linked to parvovirus B19, influenza, CMV and Epstein-Barr virus, according to a later analysis. In a later analysis, HLA-associated TCR beta chains were found to be more clonally expanded and to have lower generation probabilities than equally common non-associated chains. In a later analysis, the rate of TCR association differed among HLA loci, with DRB1 alleles having the most associated TCRs and HLA-C alleles having the fewest. A later analysis found that most CMV-associated TCR beta chains appeared HLA-restricted, with HLA associations seemingly driven largely by CMV exposure. Most TCR sequences were seen in very few donors, while some public TCRs were found in many individuals. A total of fewer than 200 TCR beta chains were listed by the study as associated with cytomegalovirus. The cohort was sequenced for TCR beta chains only, and without alpha or paired-chain data the features that could be detected were limited. Because some donors lacked HLA typing at each locus, the association tests relied only on the typed subset. Some IMGT-functional V segments, including TRBV6-2 and TRBV6-3, could not be distinguished by the 87-base-pair reads and were therefore excluded. In vitro tests confirmed that a few of the cytomegalovirus-associated TCR beta chains recognize cytomegalovirus antigens. In an earlier analysis of about 540 of the donors, most TCR beta V segments were observed in productive rearrangements about 90% or about 30% of the time, broadly matching IMGT annotations.

The germline V gene encodes CDR1 SGHNT and CDR2 YYREEE (reference sequence). The CDR3 goes from the cysteine to the phenylalanine over 13 residues. The retained sequence is limited to the CDR3, 39 bases, with the frame set at the first base. The germline V and J ends show losses of 5 bases and 6 bases respectively, and no gene match explains 4 bases of the junction. The library was built by means of the immunoSEQ multiplex PCR assay. For the multiplex PCR, a mixture combining 60 forward primers for TCR Vbeta segments and 13 reverse primers for TCR Jbeta segments was used. The CDR3 region of rearranged TCR beta genes was amplified from genomic DNA by a multiplex PCR assay. On the Illumina HiSeq System, the amplified TCR beta libraries were sequenced as 87-base-pair reads. Processing in the source paper ran as follows. Across the 666 repertoires, a later analysis counted 80 million or so unique TCR beta chains, roughly 11 million of which were shared by at least two donors. Raw reads were error-corrected and collapsed into unique sequences by a nearest-neighbor algorithm in which closely related sequences were merged to remove PCR and sequencing errors. CDR3 sequences were aligned to IMGT reference sequences to assign V, D and J gene segments. For a sequence to be retained, at least a six-nucleotide match to both a V gene segment and a J gene segment was required. Rearrangements were classified as productive when the CDR3 lacked stop codons and remained in frame with V and J, and all other rearrangements were classified as non-productive. CDR3 was defined by IMGT convention, running from the second conserved V-encoded cysteine to the conserved J-encoded phenylalanine. The earlier analysis of about 570 of the donors excluded any sequence lacking an unambiguous match to a single V gene segment. An earlier analysis of 550 to 650 of the donors classified V segments as functional when productive rearrangements were above 56.7% and as segregating when the standard deviation between donors was above 5%. A statistical classification framework was built for diagnosing cytomegalovirus status from the catalog of TCR beta chain sequences. V and J gene assignment, in a later analysis, came from comparing TCR nucleotide sequences with IMGT/GENE-DB human TR gene sequences. In a later analysis, CDR3 sequences and most-parsimonious VDJ recombination scenarios were assigned using the TCRdist pipeline. In a later analysis, every TCR beta chain was defined by the combination of its CDR3 amino acid sequence and its V-gene family, and reads without a unique V-gene family were dropped. A later analysis removed 592 highly shared, low-generation-probability nucleotide sequences to deal with suspected cross-contamination and a sequencing artifact. A later analysis calculated a clonal expansion index for each public chain from normalized within-repertoire ranks of inferred template counts. In a later analysis, generation probabilities were computed using a VDJ recombination model fitted to out-of-frame rearrangements, and the results were checked against IGoR. In a later analysis, hypergeometric tests were used to score TCR-TCR, TCR-HLA and TCR-CMV co-occurrence, with a repertoire-size bias correction applied to TCR pairs. To estimate false discovery rates, a later analysis permuted the HLA or CMV assignments 20 times. In a later analysis, co-occurring TCRs were grouped using DBSCAN, and TCRdist sequence similarity was added for clustering within HLA-allele-positive subsets. Repertoires with fewer than 30,000 or more than 120,000 public chains were left out of co-occurrence clustering, as were about 5 repertoires with anomalous nucleotide sharing. Not all clones reach the TCRdb copy of this immuneACCESS table, which keeps in-frame sequences only. Checked studies attribute under half of the gap to unresolved V genes and leave the rest unexplained. V and J calls plus clone size are reproduced from that table; the DNA served to infer D and trimming. The table of this sample itemizes some 33,000 clones. The top ten hold around 4.7% of the sample.

This clonotype originated in a female donor in good health and CMV-seronegative. The chain uses TRBV5-4 and TRBJ2-1; 8 middle bases align to TRBD1. Sequencing was carried out using PBMCs. The CDR3 in this case is CASRAGTGNEQFF. The base sequence is TGTGCCAGCAGAGCCGGGACAGGCAATGAGCAGTTCTTC.